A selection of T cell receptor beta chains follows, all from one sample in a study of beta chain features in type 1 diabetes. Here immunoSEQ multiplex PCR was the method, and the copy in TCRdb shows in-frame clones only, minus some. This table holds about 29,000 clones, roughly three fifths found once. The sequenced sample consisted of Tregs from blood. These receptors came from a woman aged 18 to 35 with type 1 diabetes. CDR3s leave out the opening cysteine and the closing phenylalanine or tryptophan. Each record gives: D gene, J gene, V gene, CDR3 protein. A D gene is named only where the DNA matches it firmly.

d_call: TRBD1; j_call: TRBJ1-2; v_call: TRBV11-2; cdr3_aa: ASSRGTANYGYT
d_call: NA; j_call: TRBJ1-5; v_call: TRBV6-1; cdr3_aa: ASQWGGDQPQH
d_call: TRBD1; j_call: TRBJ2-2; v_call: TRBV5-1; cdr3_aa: ASSPDRGVSTGELF
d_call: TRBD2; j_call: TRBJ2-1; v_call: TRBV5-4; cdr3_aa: ASSLDTSGRSEQF
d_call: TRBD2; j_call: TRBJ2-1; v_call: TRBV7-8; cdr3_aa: ASSLGLAGGPNEQF
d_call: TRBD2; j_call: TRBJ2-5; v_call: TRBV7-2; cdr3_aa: ASSSGAGGAWGGETQY
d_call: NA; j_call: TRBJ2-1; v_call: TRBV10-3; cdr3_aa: AIEPGGNNEQF
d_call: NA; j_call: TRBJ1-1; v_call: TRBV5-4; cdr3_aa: ASSFEIDRNTEAF
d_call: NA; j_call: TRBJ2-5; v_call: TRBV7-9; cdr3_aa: ASGRSSHPETQY
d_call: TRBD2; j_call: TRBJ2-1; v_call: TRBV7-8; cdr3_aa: ASSTRTSTDNEQF